This entry concerns a single TCR beta chain. This clone came up a few times. This clone's antigen is unknown. Per-base qualities were not stored, and no clone one base away is much larger. V trim: 6 bases; J trim: 11 bases; unmatched bases: 8. As encoded in the germline V gene (reference sequence), CDR1 is SEHNR while CDR2 is FQNEAQ. The CDR3 sequence holds 12 residues, the cysteine and phenylalanine included. Left in the record is the CDR3 DNA by itself, 36 bases read in frame from the first base. Collaborating institutions collected whole blood in K2EDTA tubes following their own protocols. For TCRbeta analysis, collaborator samples were shipped as frozen whole blood, as isolated PBMCs, or as DNA extracted from either sample type. This specimen belongs to a study of blood T cell repertoires in COVID-19 (TCRdb year 2020). With regard to the full study: Collaborator samples came from the United States, Italy and Spain and covered acute and convalescent phases of COVID-19. The prospective study material was composed of cDNA or gDNA derived from T cells, B-cell-depleted T cells, or PBMCs. The dataset comprised deeply sampled blood TCRbeta repertoires from subjects exposed to, actively infected with, or recovered from COVID-19. A freely available public database, intended as a resource for researchers studying the immune response to SARS-CoV-2, is where the repertoires were released. Samples were obtained from the ongoing ImmuneRACE study (first 160 participants) and from 1,254 subjects provided by 6 global collaborators. The sample metadata nearly always contained a de-identified subject ID, COVID-19 status, age in years and sex. Where available, HLA class I and class II types were taken from metadata supplied by the sample provider and were not determined by assay-based typing. General conclusions and limits of the study: The amount of clinical and demographic metadata varied by source and participant and was provided uncurated.

The immunoSEQ Assay, a bias-controlled multiplex PCR, was used to amplify TCRbeta CDR3 regions from genomic DNA. The published analysis was carried out like this. The number of nucleated cells in each sample was estimated from the amplification of reference gene primers within the assay. Sequence reads were collapsed and filtered to measure the absolute abundance of every unique TCRbeta CDR3 rearrangement. For each sample, productive Simpson clonality was calculated as the square root of Simpson's diversity index over productive rearrangements. TCRdb mirrors the immuneACCESS table, restricted to in-frame sequences. Some clones are absent from its copies; in checked studies, under half trace to an unresolved V gene, and the reason for the others is unknown. D and trimming were read from the DNA, whereas the V and J calls and clone size are those reported in that table. The table for this sample lists a few hundred thousand clones; approximately 88% of them were counted only once. Approximately 4% of the sample is in the top ten clones.

The receptor comes from a woman in her fifties or sixties with active or convalescent COVID-19. This receptor chain uses TRBV7-9 and TRBJ2-7; 9 bases in between match TRBD1. The sample was peripheral blood. In nucleotide form, the sequence is TGTGCCAGCAGATCTACGAGGGACAGGGAGTACTTC. Its amino acids are CASRSTRDREYF.